Listed here are 12 T cell receptor beta chains from one sample, sequenced in a study of cytomegalovirus exposure and HLA in healthy donors. Generated by immunoSEQ multiplex PCR, the TCRdb table keeps only in-frame clones and is missing some. Among some 310,000 clones, roughly 88% were seen once, and the ten largest hold roughly 0.96%. The source material was PBMCs. The receptors originated from a young man in good health and CMV-seronegative.

The gene calls are TRBV30 and TRBJ1-6; maybe TRBD1 (6 bases). V was cut by 2 bases and J by 11 bases, with 16 bases left in between. The CDR3 is 14 amino acids. Germline CDR1 GTSNPN, CDR2 SVGIG (reference sequence). CDR3 residues: CAWSIAGVQTPLHF. CDR3 nucleotides: TGTGCCTGGAGTATTGCAGGGGTTCAGACACCCCTCCACTTT.

V usage is TRBV7-2 and J usage is TRBJ2-7, with 10 bases that match TRBD2. CDR3 length: 19 amino acids. The J segment lost 5 bases and the V segment lost 6 bases, leaving 22 bases of the junction unmatched. The germline gives CDR1 SGHTA, CDR2 FQGNSA. The CDR3 here is CASSQRPVPGLALQNEQYF. As DNA, the CDR3 is TGTGCCAGCAGTCAGCGGCCGGTACCGGGACTAGCGCTCCAGAACGAGCAGTACTTC.

The chain joins TRBV6-5 to TRBJ1-6; tentatively, D is TRBD1 (6 bases). This CDR3 has 16 residues. The V and J ends lost 0 bases and 4 bases respectively, with 10 bases between them. Per germline, CDR1 MNHEY and CDR2 SVGAGI. CDR3 protein: CASSYSGGPYNSPLHF. Written as DNA, the CDR3 is TGTGCCAGCAGTTACTCAGGGGGTCCATATAATTCACCCCTCCACTTT.

The rearrangement joins TRBV7-8 to TRBJ2-1, with D possibly TRBD2 on 5 matching bases. The V gene's germline CDR1 is SGHVS and CDR2 FQNEAQ. The CDR3 length is 15 residues. Trimming took off 1 base at V and 3 bases at J, with 10 bases between the two ends. For the CDR3, the DNA is TGTGCCAGCAGCTTAGGGGAGTTACGCTACAATGAGCAGTTCTTC. Its protein product is CASSLGELRYNEQFF.

The chain is built from TRBV7-7 and TRBJ2-5, with TRBD2 matching over 8 bases. The CDR3 is 17 residues long. With V trimmed by 1 base and J by 1 base, 8 bases remained unmatched. The germline V gene encodes CDR1 SSHAT and CDR2 FNYEAQ (reference sequence). CDR3 sequence: CASSLGAGGLRQETQYF. CDR3 bases: TGTGCCAGCAGCTTAGGGGCGGGGGGCCTCCGCCAAGAGACCCAGTACTTC.

The chain combines TRBV7-2 with TRBJ1-5; tentatively, D is TRBD1 (6 bases). Trimming shortened V by 5 bases and J by 7 bases, and 18 bases separated the two germline ends. Germline-derived CDR1 and CDR2 are SGHTA and FQGNSA. The CDR3 runs 15 residues. DNA of the CDR3: TGTGCCAGCAGCGCCCAAACAGGGCTCCAGCAGCCCCAGCATTTT. Its translation: CASSAQTGLQQPQHF.

The chain joins TRBV6-5 to TRBJ2-5; TRBD1 matches at 9 bases. This CDR3 has 14 residues. Germline V CDR1 and CDR2: MNHEY, SVGAGI. The trim removed 6 bases at V and 3 bases at J, leaving 5 bases unmatched. The chain's CDR3 is CASSPGTGKETQYF. The CDR3 DNA reads as TGTGCCAGCAGCCCCGGGACAGGGAAAGAGACCCAGTACTTC.

The chain is built from TRBV11-3 and TRBJ1-5; TRBD1 aligns across 8 bases. Germline trimming cut 5 bases from V and 5 bases from J; bases unmatched to any gene: 17. The germline gives CDR1 SGHNT, CDR2 YENEEA. This CDR3 is 18 amino acids long. CDR3 sequence (DNA): TGTGCCAGCAGCCACTCCAGGGTTACAGGGGGGAGCGATCAGCCCCAGCATTTT. Translation gives CASSHSRVTGGSDQPQHF.

The chain employs TRBV30 and TRBJ2-5; 10 bases are shared with TRBD2. V lost 2 bases and J lost 7; bases outside the gene matches: 4. Germline V lookup: CDR1 GTSNPN, CDR2 SVGIG (reference sequence). The CDR3 has 13 residues. CDR3: CAWSPAGGRTQYF. The CDR3, as DNA: TGTGCCTGGAGTCCAGCGGGGGGGCGGACCCAGTACTTC.

CDR3 sequence: CASSSNSNYGYTF. CDR3 coding DNA: TGCGCCAGCAGCTCGAACAGTAACTATGGCTACACCTTC. The V call is TRBV5-1, the J call TRBJ1-2; D is undetermined. This CDR3 has 13 amino acids. The germline V gene encodes CDR1 SGHRS and CDR2 YFSETQ. Trimming took 3 bases from V and 1 from J, leaving 7 bases between them.

The rearrangement links TRBV6-6 to TRBJ2-1; 7 bases agree with TRBD1. The V gene's germline CDR1 is MNHNY and CDR2 SVGAGI (reference sequence). V gave up 7 bases and J gave up 2 bases; unmatched junction bases: 5. The length of the CDR3 is 14 residues. DNA of the CDR3: TGTGCCAGCAACAAGGACAGGACCTACAATGAGCAGTTCTTC. It encodes CASNKDRTYNEQFF.

The CDR3 here is CASSIDSGRDTGELFF. CDR3 nucleotide sequence: TGTGCCAGTAGTATAGATTCAGGGCGGGATACCGGGGAGCTGTTTTTT. This chain uses TRBV19 with TRBJ2-2; TRBD2 is a possible D gene (6 bases). The ends were cut back, 0 bases at V and 5 bases at J, with 13 bases in the middle. The length of the CDR3 is 16 residues. Germline assignment: CDR1 LNHDA and CDR2 SQIVND (reference sequence).